A few counts support the clone carrying this T cell receptor (beta chain). Its antigen remains unidentified. In the PCR, 60 Vbeta and 13 Jbeta primers were used. TCRdb's copy holds only in-frame clones and misses some; the assay was immunoSEQ multiplex PCR. The repertoire holds 150,000 to 180,000 clones, with around 74% as singletons. The CDR3 covers 20 residues. Looked up from germline, CDR1 is SGHVS and CDR2 is FNYEAQ. V lost 2 bases, J lost 5 bases, and 19 bases stayed unmatched. This sample is part of a study of cytomegalovirus exposure and HLA in healthy donors. Broader study findings: As a later analysis showed, a missense DCLRE1C variant was linked to trimming of TCR beta V- and J-genes.

The sequence derives from a man in his late teens or twenties in good health and CMV-seronegative. The sample taken for sequencing was PBMCs. V and J are TRBV7-6 and TRBJ1-4; 8 bases fit TRBD1. The DNA of the CDR3 is TGTGCCAGCAGCTTATTGGGACAGGCGGAGGCTCTCGTCCCGAATGAAAAACTGTTTTTT. Its protein product is CASSLLGQAEALVPNEKLFF.